The next 19 T cell receptor beta chains were all read from a single sample in a study of cytomegalovirus exposure and HLA in healthy donors. PCR amplification relied on 60 Vbeta primers (plus 13 Jbeta primers). Repertoires were generated with immunoSEQ multiplex PCR, while TCRdb's copy carries only in-frame clones and drops some. The sample table includes tens of thousands of clones. Material for sequencing was PBMCs. Receptors were obtained from a woman in her 30s in good health and CMV-seronegative.

The rearrangement uses TRBV2 and TRBJ2-3, with 9 bases lining up with TRBD1. The length of the CDR3 is 16 residues. With 3 bases clipped from V and 0 bases from J, the junction kept 4 bases outside the gene matches. Germline CDR1 is SNHLY and CDR2 is FYNNEI. The CDR3 DNA sequence: TGTGCCAGCAGTGAGGGGACAGGGCTTAGCACAGATACGCAGTATTTT. It codes for CASSEGTGLSTDTQYF.

The chain combines TRBV6-5 with TRBJ2-1; D is ambiguous. From germline, CDR1 is MNHEY and CDR2 SVGAGI. V dropped 0 bases and J dropped 3 bases, with 12 bases sitting between them. The CDR3 runs to 16 residues. The CDR3 nucleotides are TGTGCCAGCAGTTACTCGTCGGCGGTCGTCTACAATGAGCAGTTCTTC. Translated: CASSYSSAVVYNEQFF.

This chain joins TRBV7-8 and TRBJ2-5, with D possibly matching TRBD2 (7 bases). The CDR3 spans 14 residues. Trimming shortened V by 3 bases and J by 10 bases, and 18 bases separated the two germline ends. Germline CDR1 reads SGHVS; CDR2 reads FQNEAQ. The CDR3: CASSFGGPGVDQYF. The CDR3, as DNA: TGTGCCAGCAGCTTCGGGGGGCCGGGAGTGGACCAGTACTTC.

The chain employs TRBV28 and TRBJ1-1; D gene unclear. The V end lost 3 bases, the J end lost 3 bases, and 23 bases lay between the germline ends. Germline lookup yields CDR1 MDHEN and CDR2 SYDVKM. The length of the CDR3 is 18 residues. The CDR3 region is CASSFFTRVQRKHTEAFF. CDR3 nucleotide sequence: TGTGCCAGCAGTTTTTTTACCCGGGTTCAGCGAAAGCACACTGAAGCTTTCTTT.

This sequence joins TRBV4-1 and TRBJ1-4; D is perhaps TRBD1 (5 bases). Germline V lookup: CDR1 MGHRA, CDR2 YSYEKL. CDR3 length: 14 residues. Trimming removed 1 base from V and 4 bases from J, with 7 bases in between. CDR3 coding DNA: TGCGCCAGCAGCCAAGTACAGGTTAATGAAAAACTGTTTTTT. The encoded protein is CASSQVQVNEKLFF.

The gene calls are TRBV5-4 and TRBJ2-1; 15 nucleotides match TRBD2. V lost 0 bases to trimming and J lost 3 bases; unmatched junction nucleotides: 7. CDR3 length equals 19 residues. The germline V gene has CDR1 SGHNT and CDR2 YYREEE (reference sequence). DNA of the CDR3: TGTGCCAGCAGCTTGGTGGGACTAGCGGGAGGATCCAACTACAATGAGCAGTTCTTC. Translated, it gives CASSLVGLAGGSNYNEQFF.

The chain couples TRBV30 to TRBJ2-2, with 9 bases that match TRBD1. CDR3 size: 19 residues. V was pared by 0 bases and J by 4 bases, with 15 bases of the junction left unmatched. Germline CDR1 is GTSNPN and CDR2 is SVGIG (reference sequence). The CDR3 nucleotides are TGTGCCTGGAGTGTACCGGGGGCTCCCGGGACAGGGAGCACCGGGGAGCTGTTTTTT. Protein: CAWSVPGAPGTGSTGELFF. The full variable domain, completed using reference TRBV30 and TRBJ2-2, is SQTIHQWPATLVQPVGSPLSLECTVEGTSNPNLYWYRQAAGRGLQLLFYSVGIGQISSEVPQNLSASRPQDRQFILSSKKLLLSDSGFYLCAWSVPGAPGTGSTGELFFGEGSRLTVL.

The J gene is TRBJ2-5, the V gene TRBV25-1, with D hard to call. The V gene's germline CDR1 is MGHDK and CDR2 SYGVNS. CDR3 length: 13 residues. V was clipped by 0 bases and J by 5 bases, with 7 bases between them. CDR3 region: CASSEYDWETQYF. The CDR3 DNA reads TGTGCCAGCAGTGAATATGACTGGGAGACCCAGTACTTC.

V gene TRBV5-1 combines with J gene TRBJ1-2, with 8 nucleotides matching TRBD1. The CDR3 has 16 residues. Trimming cost V 0 bases and J 7 bases; bases outside gene matches: 11. Germline CDR1 SGHRS, CDR2 YFSETQ. The chain's CDR3 is CASSLANGRGLGGYTF. The CDR3 DNA reads as TGCGCCAGCAGCTTGGCCAATGGCAGGGGGCTTGGTGGCTACACCTTC.

The chain joins TRBV19 to TRBJ2-1; TRBD2 aligns across 11 bases. The junction had 2 bases not matched to a gene; V was cut back by 7 bases and J by 9 bases. Germline V gene lookup returns CDR1 LNHDA and CDR2 SQIVND (reference sequence). The CDR3 extends over 12 amino acids. CDR3 region: CASISGRGEQFF. CDR3 DNA sequence: TGTGCCAGTATTAGCGGGAGGGGTGAGCAGTTCTTC.

The chain recombines TRBV5-1 with TRBJ1-1; 9 bases fit TRBD1. Germline CDR1 is SGHRS and CDR2 is YFSETQ. There are 14 residues in the CDR3. J was trimmed by 3 bases and V by 3 bases; bases with no gene match: 3. The CDR3 loop reads CASSSGTGHTEAFF. The CDR3 bases are TGCGCCAGCAGCTCTGGGACAGGGCACACTGAAGCTTTCTTT.

The chain carries TRBV19 and TRBJ2-7; tentatively, D is TRBD1 (5 bases). The CDR3 totals 15 residues. V was pared by 5 bases and J by 2 bases, with 16 bases between. Germline CDR1 LNHDA, CDR2 SQIVND (reference sequence). The CDR3 DNA reads TGTGCCAGTAGTCCGTCGGGTGGGGCCGCCTACGAGCAGTACTTC. It encodes CASSPSGGAAYEQYF. The complete variable domain, with remaining parts taken from reference TRBV19 and TRBJ2-7, reads DGGITQSPKYLFRKEGQNVTLSCEQNLNHDAMYWYRQDPGQGLRLIYYSQIVNDFQKGDIAEGYSVSREKKESFPLTVTSAQKNPTAFYLCASSPSGGAAYEQYFGPGTRLTVT.

The chain combines TRBV18 with TRBJ1-3; D not resolved. Germline lookup yields CDR1 KGHSH and CDR2 LQKENI. The V end lost 2 bases, the J end lost 2 bases, and 22 bases lay between the germline ends. This CDR3 is built from 19 residues. CDR3 loop: CASSPIPRTVRRAGNTIYF. For the CDR3, the DNA is TGTGCCAGCTCACCAATACCTCGTACGGTCCGAAGAGCTGGAAACACCATATATTTT.

The V and J genes are TRBV4-1 and TRBJ2-3, with a tentative D call TRBD1 (8 bases). V shed 2 bases and J shed 3 bases, with 12 bases lying between them. CDR3 length equals 15 residues. Germline V CDR1 and CDR2: MGHRA, YSYEKL. The CDR3 spells CASSQNRGGTDTQYF. CDR3 nucleotide sequence: TGCGCCAGCAGCCAAAACAGGGGGGGGACAGATACGCAGTATTTT.

The chain couples TRBV6-5 to TRBJ1-6, with D unclear. This CDR3 spans 14 amino acids. The ends were cut back, 0 bases at V and 15 bases at J, with 15 bases in the middle. Germline V gene sequence: CDR1 MNHEY, CDR2 SVGAGI. Written as DNA, the CDR3 is TGTGCCAGCAGTTACTCGGGCAACACGGCAGTCCTCCACTTT. Its translation: CASSYSGNTAVLHF.

The rearrangement links TRBV7-9 to TRBJ2-7; a possible D gene is TRBD2 (5 bases). The germline CDR1 and CDR2 sequences are SEHNR and FQNEAQ (reference sequence). Trimming left V 2 bases short and J 5 bases short, with 10 bases between. The CDR3 is made up of 13 amino acids. The CDR3 DNA follows: TGTGCCAGCAGCTTAACTAGTATCCACGAGCAGTACTTC. Encoded protein: CASSLTSIHEQYF.

The chain joins TRBV7-9 to TRBJ1-3; TRBD1 agrees at 8 bases. The V and J ends lost 1 base and 1 base, in that order; junction bases with no gene match: 3. There are 16 residues in the CDR3. Germline-derived CDR1 and CDR2 are SEHNR and FQNEAQ (reference sequence). The CDR3, as DNA: TGTGCCAGCAGCTTAGTTGACAGGGGATCTGGAAACACCATATATTTT. Protein product: CASSLVDRGSGNTIYF.

The chain is built from TRBV6-1 and TRBJ1-6; TRBD1 matches 7 bases. CDR3 length: 16 residues. Germline values: CDR1 MNHNS, CDR2 SASEGT. With 0 bases clipped from V and 10 bases from J, the junction kept 9 bases outside the gene matches. The CDR3 DNA sequence: TGTGCCAGCAGTGAAGCCAAGACAGGGAATAGATCACCCCTCCACTTT. Protein: CASSEAKTGNRSPLHF.

The chain carries TRBV7-6 and TRBJ2-1; TRBD2 aligns across 7 bases. CDR1 is SGHVS, CDR2 FNYEAQ, per germline. CDR3 length: 17 residues. Trimming took 0 bases from V and 4 from J; bases not matched to a gene: 9. CDR3 in amino acids: CASSLATWEGPYNEQFF. Here the CDR3 DNA reads TGTGCCAGCAGCTTAGCCACATGGGAGGGCCCTTACAATGAGCAGTTCTTC.